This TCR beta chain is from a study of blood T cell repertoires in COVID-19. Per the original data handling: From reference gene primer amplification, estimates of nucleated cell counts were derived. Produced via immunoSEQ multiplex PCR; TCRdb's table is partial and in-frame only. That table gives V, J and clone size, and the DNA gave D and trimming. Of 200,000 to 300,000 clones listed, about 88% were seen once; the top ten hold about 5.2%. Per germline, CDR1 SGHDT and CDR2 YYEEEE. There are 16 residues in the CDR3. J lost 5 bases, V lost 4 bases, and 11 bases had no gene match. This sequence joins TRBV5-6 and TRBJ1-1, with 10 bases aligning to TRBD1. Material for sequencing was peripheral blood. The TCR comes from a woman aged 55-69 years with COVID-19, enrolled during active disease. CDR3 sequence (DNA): TGTGCCAGCAGCCCCGGGACAGGGGCAGGTTGGACTGAAGCTTTCTTT. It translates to CASSPGTGAGWTEAFF.